This TCR beta chain came from a study of blood T cell repertoires in COVID-19 (dated by TCRdb to 2020 to 2021). As for the study more broadly: Samples from collaborators originated in the United States, Italy and Spain and spanned both the acute and convalescent phases of COVID-19. Where HLA class I and class II types were available, the types were taken from metadata supplied by the sample provider, not from assay-based typing. The samples were drawn from the first 160 participants of the ongoing ImmuneRACE study and from some 1,300 subjects provided by 6 global collaborators. The prospective study material was composed of cDNA or gDNA derived from T cells, B-cell-depleted T cells, or PBMCs. The repertoires were released in a freely available public database meant as a resource for research on the immune response to SARS-CoV-2. The dataset comprised deeply sampled blood TCRbeta repertoires from subjects exposed to, actively infected with, or recovered from COVID-19. Nearly every sample came with metadata listing a de-identified subject ID, COVID-19 status, age in years and sex.

The collaborating institutions used their own protocols to collect whole blood in K2EDTA tubes. For TCRbeta analysis, collaborators shipped samples as frozen whole blood, isolated PBMCs, or DNA extracted from either of those sample types. Sequences SGHTA (CDR1) and FQGNSA (CDR2) are obtained from the germline V gene. Here V drops 5 bases and J drops 7 bases, and the junction holds 10 bases not matched to any gene. Its CDR3 holds 14 amino acids, cysteine through phenylalanine. The read is trimmed to its CDR3 DNA, 42 bases read in frame from base 1. TCRbeta CDR3 regions were amplified from genomic DNA using the immunoSEQ Assay, a bias-controlled multiplex PCR. In the source study's methods: Nucleated cell counts per sample were estimated from amplification of reference gene primers within the assay. Sequence reads were collapsed and filtered to measure the absolute abundance of every unique TCRbeta CDR3 rearrangement. Productive Simpson clonality was computed per sample as the square root of Simpson's diversity index over productive rearrangements. Imported from immuneACCESS, the table was reduced by TCRdb to in-frame sequences with V and J called. These copies leave out some clones; in studies compared against another copy, an unresolved V gene accounts for under half, and the cause of the remainder is not known. The D gene and trimming were derived from the DNA, and the V and J assignments and clone size from that table. The sample table lists over 200,000 clones, around 81% of them with a count of one. The top ten clonotypes cover under 5% of the sample.

What the research found in general, with its limitations: Clinical and demographic metadata were provided uncurated, with the amount varying by source and participant.

On this clone: Its specific antigen is unknown. Within one base of it there is no much larger clone, and no base qualities were kept.

This clonotype was sampled from a man in his fifties with active or convalescent COVID-19. The sequenced sample was peripheral blood. The sequence joins TRBV7-2 to TRBJ2-7, with TRBD1 matching 8 junction bases. The bases are TGTGCCAGCAGCCCACTCCAGGGGGCATTTGAGCAGTACTTC. It specifies CASSPLQGAFEQYF.